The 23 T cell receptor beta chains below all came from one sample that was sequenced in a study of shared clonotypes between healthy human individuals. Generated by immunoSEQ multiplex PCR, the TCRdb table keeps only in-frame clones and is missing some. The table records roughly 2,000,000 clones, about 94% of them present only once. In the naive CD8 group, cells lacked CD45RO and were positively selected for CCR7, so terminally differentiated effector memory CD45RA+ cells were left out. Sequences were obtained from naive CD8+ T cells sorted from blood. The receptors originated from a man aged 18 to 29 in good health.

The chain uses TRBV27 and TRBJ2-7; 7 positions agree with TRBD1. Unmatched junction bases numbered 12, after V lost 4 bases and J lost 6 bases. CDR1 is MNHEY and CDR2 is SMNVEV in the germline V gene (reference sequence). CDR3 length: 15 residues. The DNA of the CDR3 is TGTGCCAGCAGTTGGGAGACAGGGAGTGGCTCCGAGCAGTACTTC. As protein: CASSWETGSGSEQYF.

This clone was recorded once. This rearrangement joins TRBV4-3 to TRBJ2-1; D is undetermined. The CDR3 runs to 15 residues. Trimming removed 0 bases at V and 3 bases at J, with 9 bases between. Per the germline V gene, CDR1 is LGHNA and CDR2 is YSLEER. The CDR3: CASSQDGAHYNEQFF. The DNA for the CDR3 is TGCGCCAGCAGCCAAGATGGAGCGCACTACAATGAGCAGTTCTTC.

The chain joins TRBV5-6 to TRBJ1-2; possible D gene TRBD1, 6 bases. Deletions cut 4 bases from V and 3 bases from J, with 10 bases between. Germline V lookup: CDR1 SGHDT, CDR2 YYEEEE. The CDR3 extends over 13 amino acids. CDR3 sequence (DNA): TGTGCCAGCAGCCAACAGGGTGACTATGGCTACACCTTC. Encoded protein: CASSQQGDYGYTF.

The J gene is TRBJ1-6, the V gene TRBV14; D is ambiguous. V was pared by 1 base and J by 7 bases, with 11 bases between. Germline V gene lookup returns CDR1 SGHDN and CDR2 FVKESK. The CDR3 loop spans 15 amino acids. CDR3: CASSQVVVGNSPLHF. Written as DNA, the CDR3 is TGTGCCAGCAGCCAAGTCGTGGTGGGGAATTCACCCCTCCACTTT.

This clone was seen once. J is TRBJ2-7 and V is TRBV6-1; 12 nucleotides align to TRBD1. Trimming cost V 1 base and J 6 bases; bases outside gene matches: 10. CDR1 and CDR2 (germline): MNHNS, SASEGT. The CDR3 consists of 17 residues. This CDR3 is CASSEVGTGGEEFEQYF. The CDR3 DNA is TGTGCCAGCAGTGAAGTGGGGACAGGGGGCGAGGAGTTCGAGCAGTACTTC.

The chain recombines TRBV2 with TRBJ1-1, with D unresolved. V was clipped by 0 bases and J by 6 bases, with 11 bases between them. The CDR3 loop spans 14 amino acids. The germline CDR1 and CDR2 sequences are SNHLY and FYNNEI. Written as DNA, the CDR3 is TGTGCCAGCAGTGAAGCGCTTCTGGTTCCTGAAGCTTTCTTT. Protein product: CASSEALLVPEAFF.

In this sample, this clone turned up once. CDR3 in amino acids: CASSESPTATNEKLFF. The CDR3 DNA reads TGTGCCAGCAGTGAAAGTCCAACGGCTACTAATGAAAAACTGTTTTTT. The chain uses TRBV2 and TRBJ1-4; D remains ambiguous. Trimming shortened V by 2 bases and J by 2 bases, and 12 bases separated the two germline ends. Germline loops: CDR1 SNHLY, CDR2 FYNNEI. The CDR3 runs to 16 residues. The full variable domain, completed using reference TRBV2 and TRBJ1-4, is EPEVTQTPSHQVTQMGQEVILRCVPISNHLYFYWYRQILGQKVEFLVSFYNNEISEKSEIFDDQFSVERPDGSNFTLKIRSTKLEDSAMYFCASSESPTATNEKLFFGSGTQLSVL.

Here the CDR3 reads CASSQLWPAPRGQPQHF. The CDR3 DNA reads as TGCGCCAGCAGCCAACTTTGGCCTGCTCCCCGGGGGCAGCCCCAGCATTTT. The chain employs TRBV4-1 and TRBJ1-5; tentative D call: TRBD1 (5 bases). Germline V gene data show CDR1 as MGHRA and CDR2 as YSYEKL. CDR3 length equals 17 residues. V was shortened by 2 bases and J by 7 bases, with 21 bases between the two germline ends.

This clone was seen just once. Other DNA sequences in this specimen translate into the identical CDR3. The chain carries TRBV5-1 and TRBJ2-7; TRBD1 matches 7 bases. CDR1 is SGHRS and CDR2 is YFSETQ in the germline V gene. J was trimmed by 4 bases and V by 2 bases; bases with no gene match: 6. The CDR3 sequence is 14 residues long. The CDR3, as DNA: TGCGCCAGCAGCTTTTGGACAGGACCTTACGAGCAGTACTTC. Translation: CASSFWTGPYEQYF.

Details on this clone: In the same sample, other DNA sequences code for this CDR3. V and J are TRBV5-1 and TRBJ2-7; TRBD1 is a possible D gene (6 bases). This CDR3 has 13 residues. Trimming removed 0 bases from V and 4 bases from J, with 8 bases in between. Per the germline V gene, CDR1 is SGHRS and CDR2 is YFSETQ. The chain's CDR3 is CASSLVRGYEQYF. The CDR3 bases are TGCGCCAGCAGCTTGGTCAGGGGTTACGAGCAGTACTTC.

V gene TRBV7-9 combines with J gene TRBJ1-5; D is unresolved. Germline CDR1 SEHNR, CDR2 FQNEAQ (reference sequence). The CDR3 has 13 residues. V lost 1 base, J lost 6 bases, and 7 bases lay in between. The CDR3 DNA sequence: TGTGCCAGCAGCTTAGGATCGGGTCAGCCCCAGCATTTT. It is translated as CASSLGSGQPQHF.

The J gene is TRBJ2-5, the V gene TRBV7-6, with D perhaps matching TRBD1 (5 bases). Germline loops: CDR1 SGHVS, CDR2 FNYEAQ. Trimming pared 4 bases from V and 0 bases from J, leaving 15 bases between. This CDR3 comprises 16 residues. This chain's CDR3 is CASSYVTAGYQETQYF. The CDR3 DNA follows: TGTGCCAGCAGCTACGTGACGGCAGGGTACCAAGAGACCCAGTACTTC.

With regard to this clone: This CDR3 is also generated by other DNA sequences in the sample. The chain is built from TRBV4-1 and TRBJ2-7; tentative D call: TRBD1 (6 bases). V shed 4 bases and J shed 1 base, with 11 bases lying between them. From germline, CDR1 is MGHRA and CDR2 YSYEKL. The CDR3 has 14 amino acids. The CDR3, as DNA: TGCGCCAGCAGCCCAGGACAGTCATCCTACGAGCAGTACTTC. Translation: CASSPGQSSYEQYF.

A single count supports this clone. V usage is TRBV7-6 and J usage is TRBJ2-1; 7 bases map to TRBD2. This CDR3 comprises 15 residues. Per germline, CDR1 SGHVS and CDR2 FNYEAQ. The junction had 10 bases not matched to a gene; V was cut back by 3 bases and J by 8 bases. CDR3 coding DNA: TGTGCCAGCAGCTTCCTCACGGGAGGAGCGGATGAGCAGTTCTTC. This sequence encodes CASSFLTGGADEQFF.

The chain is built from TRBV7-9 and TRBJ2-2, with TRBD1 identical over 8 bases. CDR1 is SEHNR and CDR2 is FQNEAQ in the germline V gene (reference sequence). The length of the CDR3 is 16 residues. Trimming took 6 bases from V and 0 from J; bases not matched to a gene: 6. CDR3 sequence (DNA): TGTGCCAGCAGTCGGACAGGGCTGGCGAACACCGGGGAGCTGTTTTTT. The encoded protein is CASSRTGLANTGELFF.

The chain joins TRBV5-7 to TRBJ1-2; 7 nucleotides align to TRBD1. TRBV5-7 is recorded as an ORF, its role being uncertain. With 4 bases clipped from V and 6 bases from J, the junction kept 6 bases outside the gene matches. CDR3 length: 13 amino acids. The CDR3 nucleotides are TGTGCCAGCAGCCCACAGGGGCTCCATGGCTACACCTTC. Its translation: CASSPQGLHGYTF.

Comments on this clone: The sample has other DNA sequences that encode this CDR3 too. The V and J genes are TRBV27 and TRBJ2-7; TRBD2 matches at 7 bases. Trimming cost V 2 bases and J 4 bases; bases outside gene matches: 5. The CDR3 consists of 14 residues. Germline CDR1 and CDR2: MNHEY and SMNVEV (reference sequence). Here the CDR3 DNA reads TGTGCCAGCAGTTTAGGAGGGAGGGGTTACGAGCAGTACTTC. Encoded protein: CASSLGGRGYEQYF.

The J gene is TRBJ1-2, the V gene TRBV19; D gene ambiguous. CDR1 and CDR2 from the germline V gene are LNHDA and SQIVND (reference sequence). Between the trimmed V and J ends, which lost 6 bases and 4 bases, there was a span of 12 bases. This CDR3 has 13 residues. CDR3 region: CASSEQYFYGYTF. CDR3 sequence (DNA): TGTGCCAGTAGCGAACAGTATTTCTATGGCTACACCTTC. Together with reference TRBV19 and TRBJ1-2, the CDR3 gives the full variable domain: DGGITQSPKYLFRKEGQNVTLSCEQNLNHDAMYWYRQDPGQGLRLIYYSQIVNDFQKGDIAEGYSVSREKKESFPLTVTSAQKNPTAFYLCASSEQYFYGYTFGSGTRLTVV.

The CDR3 is CASSDTAGGYTEAFF. The CDR3 nucleotides read TGTGCCAGCAGCGATACGGCAGGGGGCTACACTGAAGCTTTCTTT. This sequence joins TRBV6-5 and TRBJ1-1; 8 bases match TRBD1. CDR1 and CDR2 (germline): MNHEY, SVGAGI. V dropped 6 bases and J dropped 3; count of bases not matched to a gene: 9. The CDR3 totals 15 residues.

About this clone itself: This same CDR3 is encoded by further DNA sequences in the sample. CDR3: CASSFQGAYEQYF. Here the CDR3 DNA reads TGTGCCAGCAGCTTTCAGGGTGCCTACGAGCAGTACTTC. This chain joins TRBV5-5 and TRBJ2-7; D is perhaps TRBD1 (5 bases). CDR1 and CDR2 (germline): SGHKS, YYEKEE (reference sequence). Trimming cost V 2 bases and J 2 bases, with 8 bases left between them. The CDR3 runs 13 residues.

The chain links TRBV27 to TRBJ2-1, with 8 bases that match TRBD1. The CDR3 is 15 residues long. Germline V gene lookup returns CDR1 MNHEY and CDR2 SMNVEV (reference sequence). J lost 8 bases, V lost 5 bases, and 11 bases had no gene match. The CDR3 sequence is CASSTRTGLLDEQFF. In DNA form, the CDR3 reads TGTGCCAGCAGTACACGGACAGGGCTACTCGATGAGCAGTTCTTC.

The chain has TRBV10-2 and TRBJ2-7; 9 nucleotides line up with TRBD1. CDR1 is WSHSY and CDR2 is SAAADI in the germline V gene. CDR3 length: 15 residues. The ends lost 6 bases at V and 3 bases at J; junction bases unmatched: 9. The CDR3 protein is CASSLEQGAYYEQYF. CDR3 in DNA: TGCGCCAGCAGCCTCGAACAGGGGGCTTACTACGAGCAGTACTTC.

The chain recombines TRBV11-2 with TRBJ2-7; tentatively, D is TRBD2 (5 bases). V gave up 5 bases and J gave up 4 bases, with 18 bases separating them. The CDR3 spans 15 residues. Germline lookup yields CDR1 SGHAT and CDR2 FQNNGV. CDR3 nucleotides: TGTGCCAGCAGCGCCGCCGGACTGGCGGATTACGAGCAGTACTTC. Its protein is CASSAAGLADYEQYF.